The 6 T cell receptor beta chains given below trace back to one sample, sequenced in a study of CD8 T cells in ankylosing spondylitis (TCRdb year 2017). What the authors observed across the whole study: A TCR beta motif made up of several highly homologous amino acid variants appeared to be characteristic of blood from ankylosing spondylitis patients.

The antigens of these receptors remain unknown. The library was produced with 5' RACE. Instrument on record: Illumina HiSeq 2500. TCRdb applied fastp at Q25 and MiXCR to the public reads, then kept only in-frame beta chains. Each CDR3 protein gets just one entry, which takes the most common genes and DNA from the rows behind it. This sample gives about 330,000 distinct CDR3 sequences in total; 8% of them show up just once. The ten largest clones take up 13% to 15% of the sample. The sequenced sample consisted of blood, either unsorted or a sorted T cell fraction (not recorded which). These receptors originate from a male donor with ankylosing spondylitis.

V and J are TRBV30 and TRBJ2-7; D may be TRBD2 (6 bases). The ends were cut back, 0 bases at V and 4 bases at J, with 13 bases in the middle. Looked up from germline, CDR1 is GTSNPN and CDR2 is SVGIG (reference sequence). The CDR3 runs 14 residues. CDR3 protein: CAWSVLGGLYEQYF. In DNA, the CDR3 is TGTGCCTGGAGTGTACTCGGGGGTCTTTACGAGCAGTACTTC.

The chain has TRBV27 and TRBJ1-2, with D tentatively TRBD1 (5 bases). Trimming removed 4 bases from V and 4 bases from J, with 19 bases in between. Germline assignment: CDR1 MNHEY and CDR2 SMNVEV (reference sequence). The CDR3 spans 16 residues. The CDR3 loop reads CASSSPGHQGGYGYTF. CDR3 nucleotide sequence: TGTGCCAGCAGTTCCCCTGGACACCAAGGAGGCTATGGCTACACCTTC.

The J gene is TRBJ2-5, the V gene TRBV15; 8 nucleotides line up with TRBD2. V dropped 3 bases and J dropped 4; count of bases not matched to a gene: 7. CDR3 length: 15 residues. Germline CDR1 LNHNV, CDR2 YYDKDF (reference sequence). CDR3 DNA: TGTGCCACCAGCAGGCAACCGGGGGGGCCAGAGACCCAGTACTTC. Its protein product is CATSRQPGGPETQYF.

The sample holds many counts of this clonotype. This chain's CDR3 is CASSLDPGYEQYF. In DNA, the CDR3 is TGTGCCAGCAGTTTAGACCCAGGCTACGAGCAGTACTTC. This rearrangement joins TRBV12-3 or TRBV12-4 to TRBJ2-7; D gene uncertain. This CDR3 is built from 13 residues. The V end was cut by 1 base, the J end by 3 bases, with 7 bases between.

There are a few counts of this clonotype. The J gene is TRBJ1-2, the V gene TRBV4-2; D remains unclear. CDR1 and CDR2 from the germline V gene are LGHNA and YNFKEQ. V lost 1 base and J lost 4, with 7 bases in between. The CDR3 length is 13 residues. CDR3 amino acids: CASSQGTSYGYTF. DNA for the CDR3: TGTGCCAGCAGCCAAGGTACAAGCTATGGCTACACCTTC.

The J gene is TRBJ1-6, the V gene TRBV5-1; D remains ambiguous. The germline V gene has CDR1 SGHRS and CDR2 YFSETQ. The CDR3 totals 14 residues. Trimming took 0 bases from V and 6 from J, leaving 7 bases between them. CDR3 loop: CASSLEWGNSPLHF. The CDR3 coding sequence is TGCGCCAGCAGCTTGGAGTGGGGTAATTCACCCCTCCACTTT. Complete variable domain (other parts from reference TRBV5-1 and TRBJ1-6): KAGVTQTPRYLIKTRGQQVTLSCSPISGHRSVSWYQQTPGQGLQFLFEYFSETQRNKGNFPGRFSGRQFSNSRSEMNVSTLELGDSALYLCASSLEWGNSPLHFGNGTRLTVT.